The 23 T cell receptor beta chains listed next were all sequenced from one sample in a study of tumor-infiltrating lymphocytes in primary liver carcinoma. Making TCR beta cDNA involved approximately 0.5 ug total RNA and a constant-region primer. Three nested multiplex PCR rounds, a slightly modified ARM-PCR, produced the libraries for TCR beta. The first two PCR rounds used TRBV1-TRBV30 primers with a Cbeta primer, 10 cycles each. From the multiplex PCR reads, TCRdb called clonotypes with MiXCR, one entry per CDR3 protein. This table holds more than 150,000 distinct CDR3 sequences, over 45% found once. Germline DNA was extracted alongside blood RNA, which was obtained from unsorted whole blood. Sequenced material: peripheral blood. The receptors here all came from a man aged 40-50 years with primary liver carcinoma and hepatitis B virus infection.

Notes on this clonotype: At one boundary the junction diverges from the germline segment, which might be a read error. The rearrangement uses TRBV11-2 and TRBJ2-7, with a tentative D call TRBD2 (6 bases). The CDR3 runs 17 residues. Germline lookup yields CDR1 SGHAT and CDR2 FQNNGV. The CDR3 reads CASNLGRYRRRAYGQYF. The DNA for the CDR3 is TGTGCCAGCAACTTAGGGAGGTACCGCAGAAGAGCCTACGGGCAGTACTTC.

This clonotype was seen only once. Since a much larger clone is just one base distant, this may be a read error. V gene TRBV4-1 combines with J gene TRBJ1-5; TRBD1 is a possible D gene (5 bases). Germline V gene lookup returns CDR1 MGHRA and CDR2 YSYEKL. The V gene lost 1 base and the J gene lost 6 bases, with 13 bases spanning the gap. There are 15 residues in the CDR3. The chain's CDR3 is CASSQGGGAIQPQHF. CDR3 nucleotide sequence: TGCGCCAGCAGCCAAGGTGGAGGGGCCATTCAGCCCCAGCATTTT.

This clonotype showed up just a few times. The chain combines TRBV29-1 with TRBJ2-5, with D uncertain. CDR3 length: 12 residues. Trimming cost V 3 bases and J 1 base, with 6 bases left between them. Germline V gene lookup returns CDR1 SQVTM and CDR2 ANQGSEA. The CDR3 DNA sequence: TGCAGCGTTGAGGCCAGCCAAGAGACCCAGTACTTC. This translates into CSVEASQETQYF. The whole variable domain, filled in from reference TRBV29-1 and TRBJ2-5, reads SAVISQKPSRDICQRGTSLTIQCQVDSQVTMMFWYRQQPGQSLTLIATANQGSEATYESGFVIDKFPISRPNLTFSTLTVSNMSPEDSSIYLCSVEASQETQYFGPGTRLLVL.

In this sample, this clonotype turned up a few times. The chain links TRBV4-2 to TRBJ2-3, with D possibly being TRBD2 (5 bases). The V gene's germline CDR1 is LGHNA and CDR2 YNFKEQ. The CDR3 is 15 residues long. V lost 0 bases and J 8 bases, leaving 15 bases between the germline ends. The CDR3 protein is CASSQDGQSSGTQYF. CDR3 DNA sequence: TGTGCCAGCAGCCAAGATGGGCAGAGCAGCGGTACGCAGTATTTT.

The CDR3 spells CASSEGLAGANEQYF. In nucleotides, the CDR3 is TGTGCCAGCAGTGAAGGACTAGCGGGAGCGAACGAGCAGTACTTC. The V gene is TRBV6-5, the J gene TRBJ2-7; 13 bases align to TRBD2. With 5 bases clipped from V and 5 bases from J, the junction kept 6 bases outside the gene matches. Germline lookup yields CDR1 MNHEY and CDR2 SVGAGI. The CDR3 contains 15 residues.

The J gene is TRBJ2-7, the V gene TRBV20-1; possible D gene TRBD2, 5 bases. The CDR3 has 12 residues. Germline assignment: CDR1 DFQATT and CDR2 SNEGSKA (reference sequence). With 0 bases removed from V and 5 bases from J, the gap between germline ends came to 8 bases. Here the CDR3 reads CSARESGNEQYF. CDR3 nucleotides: TGCAGTGCTAGAGAGTCCGGGAACGAGCAGTACTTC.

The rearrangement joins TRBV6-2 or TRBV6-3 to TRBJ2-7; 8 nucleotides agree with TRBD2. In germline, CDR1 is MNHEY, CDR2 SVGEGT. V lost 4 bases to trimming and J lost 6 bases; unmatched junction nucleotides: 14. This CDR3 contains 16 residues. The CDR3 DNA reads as TGTGCCAGCAGTTCCCGGCGGACTAGCCCCACCCCCGAGCAGTACTTC. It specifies CASSSRRTSPTPEQYF.

The CDR3: CASSYRGGTGTYEQYF. DNA for the CDR3: TGTGCCAGCAGTTACAGGGGAGGGACAGGGACCTACGAGCAGTACTTC. V is TRBV6-6 and J is TRBJ2-7, with 9 nucleotides matching TRBD1. CDR1 and CDR2 (germline): MNHNY, SVGAGI (reference sequence). This CDR3 spans 16 amino acids. The junction had 7 bases not matched to a gene; V was cut back by 2 bases and J by 2 bases.

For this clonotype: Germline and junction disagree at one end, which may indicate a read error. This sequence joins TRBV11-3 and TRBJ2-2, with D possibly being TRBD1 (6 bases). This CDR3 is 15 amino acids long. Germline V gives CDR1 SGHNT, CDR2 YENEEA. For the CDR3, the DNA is TGTGGCAGCAGCATTGGGACCCCAGGGGCCGGGGAGCTGTTTTTT. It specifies CGSSIGTPGAGELFF.

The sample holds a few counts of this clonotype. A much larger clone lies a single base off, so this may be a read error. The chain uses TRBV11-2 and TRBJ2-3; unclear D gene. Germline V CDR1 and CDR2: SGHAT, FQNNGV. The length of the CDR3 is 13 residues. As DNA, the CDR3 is TGTGCCAGCAGCCTCAGATTTACAGATATGCAGTATTTT. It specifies CASSLRFTDMQYF.

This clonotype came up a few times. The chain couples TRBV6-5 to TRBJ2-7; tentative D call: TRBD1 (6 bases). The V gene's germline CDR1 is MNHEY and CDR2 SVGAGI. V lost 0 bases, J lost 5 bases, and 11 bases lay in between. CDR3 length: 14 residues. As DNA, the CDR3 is TGTGCCAGCAGTTACTCGAGGGGGAACCACGAGCAGTACTTC. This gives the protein CASSYSRGNHEQYF.

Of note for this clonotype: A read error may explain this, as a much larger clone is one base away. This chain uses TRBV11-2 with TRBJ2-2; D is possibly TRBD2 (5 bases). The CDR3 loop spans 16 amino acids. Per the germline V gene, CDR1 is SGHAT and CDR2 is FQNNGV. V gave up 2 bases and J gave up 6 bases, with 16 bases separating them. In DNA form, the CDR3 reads TGTGCCAGCAGCTTAAGATTGGAGAGGGTAGCCGGGGAGCTGTTTTTT. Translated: CASSLRLERVAGELFF. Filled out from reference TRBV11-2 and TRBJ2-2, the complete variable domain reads EAGVAQSPRYKIIEKRQSVAFWCNPISGHATLYWYQQILGQGPKLLIQFQNNGVVDDSQLPKDRFSAERLKGVDSTLKIQPAKLEDSAVYLCASSLRLERVAGELFFGEGSRLTVL.

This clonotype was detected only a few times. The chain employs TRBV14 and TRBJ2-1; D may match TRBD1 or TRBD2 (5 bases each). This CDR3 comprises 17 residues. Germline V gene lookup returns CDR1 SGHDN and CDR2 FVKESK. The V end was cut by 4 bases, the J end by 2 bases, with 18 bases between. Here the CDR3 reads CASSPGTAIRAYNEQFF. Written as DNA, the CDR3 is TGTGCCAGCAGCCCAGGGACCGCTATTCGAGCCTACAATGAGCAGTTCTTC.

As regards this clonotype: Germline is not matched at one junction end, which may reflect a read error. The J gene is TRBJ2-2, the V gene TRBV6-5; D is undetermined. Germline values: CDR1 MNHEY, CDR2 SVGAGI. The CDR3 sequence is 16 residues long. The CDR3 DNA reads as TGTGCCAGCAGTTACTCGCCAGTTGCGAACACCTGGGAGCTGTTTTTT. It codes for CASSYSPVANTWELFF.

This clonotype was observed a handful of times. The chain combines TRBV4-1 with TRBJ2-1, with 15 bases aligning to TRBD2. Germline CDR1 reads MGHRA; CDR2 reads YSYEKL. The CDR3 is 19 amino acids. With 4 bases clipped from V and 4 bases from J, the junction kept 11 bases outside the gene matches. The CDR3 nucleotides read TGCGCCAGCAGCCCTTCCCGGGGACTAGCGGGAGGAAGATACAATGAGCAGTTCTTC. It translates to CASSPSRGLAGGRYNEQFF.

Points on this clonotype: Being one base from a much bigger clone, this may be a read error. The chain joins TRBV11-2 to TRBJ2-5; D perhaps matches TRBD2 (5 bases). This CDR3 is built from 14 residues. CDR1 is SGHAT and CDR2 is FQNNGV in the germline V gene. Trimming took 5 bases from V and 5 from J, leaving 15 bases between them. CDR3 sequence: CASSPPATGETQYF. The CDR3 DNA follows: TGTGCCAGCAGCCCCCCGGCCACGGGGGAGACCCAGTACTTC.

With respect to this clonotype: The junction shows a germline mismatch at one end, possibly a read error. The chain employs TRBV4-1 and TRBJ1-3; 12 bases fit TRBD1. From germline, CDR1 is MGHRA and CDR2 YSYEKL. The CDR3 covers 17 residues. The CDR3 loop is CASRGTGGFKSGKTIYF. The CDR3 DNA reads TGCGCCAGCAGGGGGACAGGGGGCTTTAAATCTGGAAAAACCATATATTTT.

The CDR3 loop is CASSLSGSGAGELFF. The CDR3 nucleotides are TGTGCCAGCAGTCTTAGCGGGAGTGGAGCCGGGGAGCTGTTTTTT. The chain links TRBV12-3 or TRBV12-4 to TRBJ2-2, with 9 bases matching TRBD2. The CDR3 loop spans 15 amino acids. V was clipped by 5 bases and J by 6 bases; unmatched bases: 7.

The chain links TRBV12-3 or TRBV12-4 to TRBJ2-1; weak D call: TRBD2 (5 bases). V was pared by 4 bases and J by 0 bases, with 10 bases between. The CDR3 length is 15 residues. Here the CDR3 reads CASSCLEGSYNEQFF. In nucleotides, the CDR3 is TGTGCCAGCAGTTGCCTAGAGGGCTCCTACAATGAGCAGTTCTTC.

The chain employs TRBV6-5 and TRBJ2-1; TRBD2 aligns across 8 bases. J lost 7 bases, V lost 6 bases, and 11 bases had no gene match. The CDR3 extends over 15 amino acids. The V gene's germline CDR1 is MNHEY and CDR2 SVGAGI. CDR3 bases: TGTGCCAGCAGGTTGGGACTAGTAGAGTGGAATGAGCAGTTCTTC. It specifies CASRLGLVEWNEQFF.

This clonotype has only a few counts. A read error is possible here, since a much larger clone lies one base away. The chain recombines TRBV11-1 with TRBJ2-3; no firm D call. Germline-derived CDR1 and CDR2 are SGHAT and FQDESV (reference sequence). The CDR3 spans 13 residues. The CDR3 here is CASGFLVTDTQYF. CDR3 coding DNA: TGTGCCAGCGGCTTCCTAGTTACAGATACGCAGTATTTT.

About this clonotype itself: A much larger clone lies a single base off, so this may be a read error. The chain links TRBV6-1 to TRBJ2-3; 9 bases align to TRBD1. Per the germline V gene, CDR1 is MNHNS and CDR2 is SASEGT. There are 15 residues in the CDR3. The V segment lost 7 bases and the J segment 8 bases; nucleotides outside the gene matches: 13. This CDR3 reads CASTPMDRGEGTQYF. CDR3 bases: TGTGCCAGCACCCCCATGGACAGGGGCGAAGGTACGCAGTATTTT.

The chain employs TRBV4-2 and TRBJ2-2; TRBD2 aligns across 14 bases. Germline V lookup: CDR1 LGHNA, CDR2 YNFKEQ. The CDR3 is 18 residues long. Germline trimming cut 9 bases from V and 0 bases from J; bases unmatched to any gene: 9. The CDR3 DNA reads TGTGCCAGAAGTCAAGGGGGACTAGCGGGAGCGAACACCGGGGAGCTGTTTTTT. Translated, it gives CARSQGGLAGANTGELFF.